This T cell receptor (beta chain) came from a study of blood T cell repertoires in COVID-19. As for the study in general: Both acute and convalescent COVID-19 samples were obtained from the United States, Italy and Spain.

In the authors' methods: Counts of nucleated cells, estimated from reference gene primer amplification, were obtained. Measured with immunoSEQ multiplex PCR; TCRdb has only the in-frame clones, and not every one. V and J calls and clone size follow that table, whereas D and trimming were derived from the DNA. The table includes 150,000 or so clones, roughly nine tenths detected once. The CDR3 consists of 17 residues. Germline V gives CDR1 GTSNPN, CDR2 SVGIG (reference sequence). V gave up 0 bases and J gave up 3 bases; unmatched junction bases: 12. This rearrangement joins TRBV30 to TRBJ1-2; 8 nucleotides line up with TRBD1. Sequenced: peripheral blood. The TCR was taken from a woman in her forties with acute or convalescent COVID-19. The CDR3 is CAWSVLATGAVDYGYTF. DNA for the CDR3: TGTGCCTGGAGTGTACTTGCGACAGGGGCAGTAGACTATGGCTACACCTTC.